This T cell receptor beta chain was obtained from a study of cytomegalovirus exposure and HLA in healthy donors. Trimming left V 7 bases short and J 5 bases short, with 14 bases between. Germline CDR1 reads MNHNS; CDR2 reads SASEGT. The CDR3 covers 13 residues. The PCR contained 60 Vbeta and 13 Jbeta primers. Only in-frame clones appear in the TCRdb table, and some are missing; sequencing was by immunoSEQ multiplex PCR. The table records 100,000 to 150,000 clones, over 60% of them present only once. The chain uses TRBV6-1 and TRBJ1-1, with D possibly being TRBD1 (5 bases). The sequence was collected from a man aged 60 to 75 in good health and CMV-seropositive. Sequencing used PBMCs. Here the CDR3 reads CASTSRRGTEAFF. The CDR3 nucleotides are TGTGCCAGCACCTCAAGGCGGGGGACTGAAGCTTTCTTT.